The 31 T cell receptor beta chains below all came from one sample that was sequenced in a study of CD8 T cells in Susac syndrome. Random-hexamer reverse transcription was applied to about 0.45 to 1 ug RNA. MiXCR, run by TCRdb on the immunoSEQ multiplex PCR reads, gives a single entry per CDR3 protein. This table holds around 85,000 distinct CDR3 sequences, 85% to 95% found once. Sequencing input: CD8+ T cells from PBMCs. These receptors came from a human donor with Susac syndrome.

The rearrangement joins TRBV9 to TRBJ2-2, with no clear D. V lost 3 bases and J 2 bases, leaving 11 bases between the germline ends. The CDR3 length is 15 residues. Germline-derived CDR1 and CDR2 are SGDLS and YYNGEE. CDR3 DNA: TGTGCCAGCAGCGCTGCGTGGGAAAACACCGGGGAGCTGTTTTTT. Translation gives CASSAAWENTGELFF. Combining the CDR3 with reference TRBV9 and TRBJ2-2 gives the whole variable domain DSGVTQTPKHLITATGQRVTLRCSPRSGDLSVYWYQQSLDQGLQFLIQYYNGEERAKGNILERFSAQQFPDLHSELNLSSLELGDSALYFCASSAAWENTGELFFGEGSRLTVL.

This CDR3 reads CASSGRAINYGYTF. In DNA form, the CDR3 reads TGTGCCAGCAGCGGACGAGCGATTAACTATGGCTACACCTTC. V usage is TRBV13 and J usage is TRBJ1-2; D unclear. Germline CDR1 PRHDT, CDR2 FYEKMQ (reference sequence). The V and J ends lost 5 bases and 1 base respectively, with 11 bases between them. CDR3 length equals 14 residues.

This clonotype was seen only once. The chain is built from TRBV19 and TRBJ2-7; D gene ambiguous. The CDR3 totals 16 residues. Trimming shortened V by 3 bases and J by 4 bases, and 19 bases separated the two germline ends. Germline loops: CDR1 LNHDA, CDR2 SQIVND (reference sequence). CDR3 DNA: TGTGCCAGTAGTATCTCTCCGAGTGGTGGGCTTTACGAGCAGTACTTC. It specifies CASSISPSGGLYEQYF.

This rearrangement joins TRBV12-3 or TRBV12-4 to TRBJ2-5; 9 bases match TRBD2. The CDR3 length is 14 residues. Losses at the gene ends were 4 bases for V and 4 bases for J; bases not matched to a gene: 4. CDR3 DNA: TGTGCCAGCAGTTATGCGGGAGGGGCAGAGACCCAGTACTTC. It codes for CASSYAGGAETQYF.

The genes are TRBV27 and TRBJ2-7; D may match TRBD1 or TRBD2 (7 bases each). Germline V CDR1 and CDR2: MNHEY, SMNVEV (reference sequence). The CDR3 is 13 residues long. V was cut by 7 bases and J by 4 bases, with 14 bases left in between. The CDR3 here is CASTPGGEYEQYF. The CDR3 coding sequence is TGTGCCAGCACCCCAGGGGGGGAATACGAGCAGTACTTC.

The chain employs TRBV18 and TRBJ2-7; 9 positions match TRBD1. The length of the CDR3 is 15 residues. V was clipped by 2 bases and J by 4 bases; unmatched bases: 6. CDR1 KGHSH and CDR2 LQKENI come from the germline V gene. The DNA for the CDR3 is TGTGCCAGCTCACCAAAGGGGACAGGGTGGTACGAGCAGTACTTC. This codes for CASSPKGTGWYEQYF.

The gene calls are TRBV15 and TRBJ2-1; D gene uncertain. Germline lookup yields CDR1 LNHNV and CDR2 YYDKDF (reference sequence). This CDR3 spans 12 amino acids. V shed 3 bases and J shed 10 bases, with 10 bases lying between them. As DNA, the CDR3 is TGTGCCACCAGCAGTGGTAGACGGGAGCAGTTCTTC. Amino acids: CATSSGRREQFF.

This chain connects TRBV4-1 to TRBJ1-1; D not resolved. Germline lookup yields CDR1 MGHRA and CDR2 YSYEKL. This CDR3 has 15 residues. Trimming stripped 0 bases from V and 2 bases from J, with 10 bases between. The CDR3 DNA sequence: TGCGCCAGCAGCCAAGACGACTTACTTAACACTGAAGCTTTCTTT. Its translation: CASSQDDLLNTEAFF.

The V and J genes are TRBV7-9 and TRBJ2-7; D gene ambiguous. Germline values: CDR1 SEHNR, CDR2 FQNEAQ (reference sequence). There are 14 residues in the CDR3. V lost 10 bases to trimming and J lost 2 bases, with 18 bases between them. CDR3 nucleotides: TGTGCCATGATGCTCATCGTCAGAACCTACGAGCAGTACTTC. It codes for CAMMLIVRTYEQYF.

This chain connects TRBV12-3 or TRBV12-4 to TRBJ2-5; no firm D call. The CDR3 has 15 residues. V was trimmed by 6 bases and J by 4 bases, leaving 18 bases between them. Here the CDR3 reads CASSTNLPLGETQYF. CDR3 bases: TGTGCCAGCAGCACCAACCTCCCCCTGGGAGAGACCCAGTACTTC.

This chain joins TRBV6-2 or TRBV6-3 and TRBJ2-2; D is unclear. CDR1 and CDR2 (germline): MNHEY, SVGEGT. This CDR3 is built from 15 residues. V gave up 0 bases and J gave up 1 base, with 6 bases separating them. The CDR3 loop reads CASSYSAVNTGELFF. The CDR3 DNA reads TGTGCCAGCAGTTACTCGGCGGTGAACACCGGGGAGCTGTTTTTT.

This chain joins TRBV5-6 and TRBJ1-1; tentatively, D is TRBD1 (5 bases). CDR1 and CDR2 (germline): SGHDT, YYEEEE. The V end was cut by 4 bases, the J end by 7 bases, with 11 bases between. The CDR3 covers 12 residues. In nucleotides, the CDR3 is TGTGCCAGCAGCCCCCAGGGAAATGAAGCTTTCTTT. Translation gives CASSPQGNEAFF.

Only one count was recorded for this clonotype. The chain has TRBV9 and TRBJ1-4, with D possibly being TRBD1 (6 bases). This CDR3 region has 16 residues. Trimming removed 4 bases from V and 0 bases from J, with 13 bases in between. Germline lookup yields CDR1 SGDLS and CDR2 YYNGEE. The CDR3 DNA is TGTGCCAGCAGCCCGGAAGGGGGTGCAACTAATGAAAAACTGTTTTTT. Its translation: CASSPEGGATNEKLFF.

The J gene is TRBJ2-1, the V gene TRBV12-3 or TRBV12-4; D ambiguous. CDR3 size: 12 residues. V was pared by 4 bases and J by 5 bases, with 6 bases between. The CDR3 reads CASSSPDNEQFF. The CDR3 DNA follows: TGTGCCAGCAGTTCCCCCGACAATGAGCAGTTCTTC.

V gene TRBV5-1 combines with J gene TRBJ2-5; 7 positions match TRBD1. This CDR3 contains 14 residues. The trim removed 2 bases at V and 4 bases at J, leaving 5 bases unmatched. Per the germline V gene, CDR1 is SGHRS and CDR2 is YFSETQ. This CDR3 is CASSLKTGTETQYF. CDR3 nucleotide sequence: TGCGCCAGCAGCTTAAAGACAGGGACAGAGACCCAGTACTTC.

Here the CDR3 DNA reads TGTGCCAGCAGCCTCGAGGGGGCGCTTACCGGGGAGCTGTTTTTT. Its translation is CASSLEGALTGELFF. The rearrangement uses TRBV7-9 and TRBJ2-2, with 7 nucleotides matching TRBD1. This CDR3 has 15 residues. Germline CDR1 reads SEHNR; CDR2 reads FQNEAQ (reference sequence). Trimming removed 5 bases from V and 5 bases from J; junction bases left unmatched: 8.

J is TRBJ1-5 and V is TRBV5-6; D not resolved. CDR1 SGHDT and CDR2 YYEEEE come from the germline V gene. The CDR3 contains 14 residues. V was trimmed by 4 bases and J by 6 bases, leaving 14 bases between them. The CDR3 DNA reads TGTGCCAGCAGCCCACATGGAGGAGGTCAGCCCCAGCATTTT. Its protein is CASSPHGGGQPQHF. Full variable domain (missing parts from reference TRBV5-6 and TRBJ1-5): DAGVTQSPTHLIKTRGQQVTLRCSPKSGHDTVSWYQQALGQGPQFIFQYYEEEERQRGNFPDRFSGHQFPNYSSELNVNALLLGDSALYLCASSPHGGGQPQHFGDGTRLSIL.

This clonotype was detected a few times. A read error may account for a junction end that differs from germline. The genes are TRBV7-7 and TRBJ2-1, with D unclear. The CDR3 has 15 residues. The germline V gene encodes CDR1 SSHAT and CDR2 FNYEAQ (reference sequence). In nucleotides, the CDR3 is TGTGCTAGCAGCTTGGACCGCTCCTCCTACAATGAGCAGTTCTTC. Protein sequence: CASSLDRSSYNEQFF.

V is TRBV30 and J is TRBJ2-7, with 9 bases lining up with TRBD2. V lost 2 bases, J lost 5 bases, and 4 bases stayed unmatched. CDR1 and CDR2 (germline): GTSNPN, SVGIG (reference sequence). CDR3 length equals 13 residues. In DNA, the CDR3 is TGTGCCTGGAGTCACGGGACTAGCAACGAGCAGTACTTC. Amino acids: CAWSHGTSNEQYF.

The gene calls are TRBV20-1 and TRBJ2-5, with TRBD2 identical over 9 bases. The J segment lost 4 bases and the V segment lost 1 base, leaving 7 bases of the junction unmatched. This CDR3 contains 15 residues. CDR1 is DFQATT and CDR2 is SNEGSKA in the germline V gene (reference sequence). Here the CDR3 reads CSARGGREGPETQYF. Here the CDR3 DNA reads TGCAGTGCTAGAGGAGGGCGGGAGGGCCCAGAGACCCAGTACTTC.

The J gene is TRBJ2-7, the V gene TRBV29-1, with 7 positions matching TRBD2. Germline loops: CDR1 SQVTM, CDR2 ANQGSEA. Unmatched junction bases numbered 6, after V lost 6 bases and J lost 1 base. CDR3 size: 13 residues. The CDR3, as DNA: TGCAGCGTAGGACTAGGAAATTCCTACGAGCAGTACTTC. This sequence encodes CSVGLGNSYEQYF.

The chain carries TRBV24-1 and TRBJ2-1; D unresolved. V was trimmed by 4 bases and J by 7 bases, leaving 4 bases between them. Germline CDR1 KGHDR, CDR2 SFDVKD. The CDR3 contains 11 residues. The CDR3 loop reads CATSELNEQFF. The DNA of the CDR3 is TGTGCCACCAGTGAACTTAATGAGCAGTTCTTC.

The gene calls are TRBV20-1 and TRBJ2-1, with D maybe TRBD2 (6 bases). The CDR3 length is 15 residues. Per germline, CDR1 DFQATT and CDR2 SNEGSKA (reference sequence). Between the trimmed V and J ends, which lost 3 bases and 0 bases, there was a span of 12 bases. The CDR3 bases are TGCAGTGCTAGTCTTCTAGCGAACTCCTACAATGAGCAGTTCTTC. It specifies CSASLLANSYNEQFF.

J is TRBJ1-2 and V is TRBV6-5; tentative D call: TRBD1 (6 bases). This CDR3 is 13 amino acids long. The germline gives CDR1 MNHEY, CDR2 SVGAGI. The V and J ends lost 5 bases and 6 bases respectively, with 13 bases between them. The CDR3 here is CASSTTGYDGYTF. The CDR3 nucleotides are TGTGCCAGCAGTACTACAGGGTACGATGGCTACACCTTC.

The rearrangement joins TRBV30 to TRBJ1-2, with D tentatively TRBD1 (5 bases). The CDR3 runs 14 residues. CDR1 and CDR2 from the germline V gene are GTSNPN and SVGIG (reference sequence). V dropped 0 bases and J dropped 5 bases, with 13 bases sitting between them. CDR3 sequence reads: CAWSVRGGAYGYTF. CDR3 nucleotide sequence: TGTGCCTGGAGTGTACGGGGGGGAGCTTATGGCTACACCTTC.

This chain links TRBV4-3 with TRBJ2-5, with 14 bases lining up with TRBD2. CDR3 length equals 17 residues. Germline CDR1 LGHNA, CDR2 YSLEER. The J segment lost 4 bases and the V segment lost 0 bases, leaving 4 bases of the junction unmatched. The DNA of the CDR3 is TGCGCCAGCAGCCAAGAATCCGGGACTAGCGGGAGAGAGACCCAGTACTTC. Encoded protein: CASSQESGTSGRETQYF.

V usage is TRBV13 and J usage is TRBJ2-3; D may correspond to TRBD1 or TRBD2 (6 bases each). V was clipped by 3 bases and J by 5 bases, with 15 bases between them. CDR3 length: 15 residues. Germline V gene data show CDR1 as PRHDT and CDR2 as FYEKMQ (reference sequence). CDR3 amino acids: CASSFLEGGRDTQYF. In nucleotides, the CDR3 is TGTGCCAGCAGCTTCCTCGAGGGGGGTAGAGATACGCAGTATTTT.

The chain couples TRBV15 to TRBJ1-2; 11 nucleotides line up with TRBD1. The V segment lost 3 bases and the J segment 3 bases; nucleotides outside the gene matches: 0. Germline-derived CDR1 and CDR2 are LNHNV and YYDKDF (reference sequence). This CDR3 comprises 14 residues. CDR3 residues: CATSRGQGDYGYTF. The CDR3 DNA reads as TGTGCCACCAGCAGGGGACAGGGGGACTATGGCTACACCTTC.

The chain has TRBV20-1 and TRBJ2-7; a possible D gene is TRBD2 (6 bases). CDR1 and CDR2 from the germline V gene are DFQATT and SNEGSKA (reference sequence). The CDR3 totals 15 residues. The V end lost 0 bases, the J end lost 2 bases, and 14 bases lay between the germline ends. The CDR3 loop is CSARDSASATYEQYF. The CDR3 DNA reads as TGCAGTGCTAGAGATTCGGCTAGCGCCACCTACGAGCAGTACTTC.

The genes are TRBV6-2 or TRBV6-3 and TRBJ1-2; D unclear. Germline CDR1 reads MNHEY; CDR2 reads SVGEGT. The V end lost 8 bases, the J end lost 4 bases, and 8 bases lay between the germline ends. CDR3 length equals 11 residues. CDR3 DNA: TGTGCCAGCGACCGCGGCTATGGCTACACCTTC. Amino acid sequence: CASDRGYGYTF.

CDR3 DNA sequence: TGTGCCAGCGGCTCTGGGACAGGGATCTACGAGCAGTACTTC. Protein: CASGSGTGIYEQYF. The chain uses TRBV12-3 or TRBV12-4 and TRBJ2-7; 9 nucleotides match TRBD1. The CDR3 loop spans 14 amino acids. V was pared by 8 bases and J by 3 bases, with 8 bases of the junction left unmatched.